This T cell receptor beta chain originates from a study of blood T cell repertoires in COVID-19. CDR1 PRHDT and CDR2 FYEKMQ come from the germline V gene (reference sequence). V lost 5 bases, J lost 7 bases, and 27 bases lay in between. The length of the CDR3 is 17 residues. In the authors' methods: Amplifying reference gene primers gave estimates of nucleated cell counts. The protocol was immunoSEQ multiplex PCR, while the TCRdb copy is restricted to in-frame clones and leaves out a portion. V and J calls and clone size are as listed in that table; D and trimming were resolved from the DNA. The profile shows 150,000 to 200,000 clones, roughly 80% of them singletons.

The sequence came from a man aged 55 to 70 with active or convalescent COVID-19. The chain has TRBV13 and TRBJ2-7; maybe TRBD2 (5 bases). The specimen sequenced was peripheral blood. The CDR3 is CASSPLGPGSLPSEQYF. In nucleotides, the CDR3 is TGTGCCAGCAGCCCCCTAGGACCGGGGTCCCTTCCTTCGGAGCAGTACTTC.